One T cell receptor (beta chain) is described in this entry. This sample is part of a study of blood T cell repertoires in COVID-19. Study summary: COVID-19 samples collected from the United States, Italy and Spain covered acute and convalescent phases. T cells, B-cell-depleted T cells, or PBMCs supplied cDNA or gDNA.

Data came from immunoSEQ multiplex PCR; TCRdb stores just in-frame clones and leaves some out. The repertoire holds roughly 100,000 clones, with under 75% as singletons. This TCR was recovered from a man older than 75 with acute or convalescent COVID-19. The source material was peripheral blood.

CDR3 region: CASSLKPPGENQPQHF. The CDR3 DNA reads TGCGCCAGCAGCCTAAAGCCCCCAGGGGAGAATCAGCCCCAGCATTTT. The chain uses TRBV4-1 and TRBJ1-5; D is perhaps TRBD1 (6 bases). Germline CDR1 is MGHRA and CDR2 is YSYEKL. This CDR3 comprises 16 residues. V was cut by 4 bases and J by 4 bases, with 17 bases left in between.